This TCR beta chain appears in the sequencing data of a study of cytomegalovirus exposure and HLA in healthy donors. Study overall: It was reported in a later analysis that the 100 to 150 validation repertoires used the same platform as the 650 to 800 first-cohort repertoires. The study, taken as a whole, reports: Cytomegalovirus-associated status was assigned to some 160 TCR beta chains.

Germline values: CDR1 MGHRA, CDR2 YSYEKL. The J segment lost 0 bases and the V segment lost 6 bases, leaving 5 bases of the junction unmatched. This CDR3 has 15 amino acids. In regard to this clone: The antigen is unknown.

Sequencing used immunoSEQ multiplex PCR; TCRdb keeps in-frame clones, though not all of them. Here the sample spans some 160,000 clones, more than 70% being singletons. The TCR was taken from a man younger than 35 in good health and CMV-seronegative. The rearrangement links TRBV4-1 to TRBJ2-1, with TRBD2 matching over 7 bases. Sequencing used PBMCs. CDR3 amino acids: CASSLAVISYNEQFF. For the CDR3, the DNA is TGCGCCAGCAGTCTAGCGGTCATCTCCTACAATGAGCAGTTCTTC.